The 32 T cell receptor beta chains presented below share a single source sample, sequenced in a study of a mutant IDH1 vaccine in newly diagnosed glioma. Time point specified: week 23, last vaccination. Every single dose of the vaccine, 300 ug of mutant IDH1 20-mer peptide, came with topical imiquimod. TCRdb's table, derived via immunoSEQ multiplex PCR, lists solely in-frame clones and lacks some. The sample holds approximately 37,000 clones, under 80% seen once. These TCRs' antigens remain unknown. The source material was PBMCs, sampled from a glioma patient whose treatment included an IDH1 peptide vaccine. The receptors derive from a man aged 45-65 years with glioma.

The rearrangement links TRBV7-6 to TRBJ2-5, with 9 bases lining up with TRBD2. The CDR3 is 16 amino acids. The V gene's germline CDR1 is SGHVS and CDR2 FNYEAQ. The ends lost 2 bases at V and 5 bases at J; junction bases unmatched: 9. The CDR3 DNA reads TGTGCCAGCAGCTTACCTACAGCGGGGGGCCGGGAGACCCAGTACTTC. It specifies CASSLPTAGGRETQYF.

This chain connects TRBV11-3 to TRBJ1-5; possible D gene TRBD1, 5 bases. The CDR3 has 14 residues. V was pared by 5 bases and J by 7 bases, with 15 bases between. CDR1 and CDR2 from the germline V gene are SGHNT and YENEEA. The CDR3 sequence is CASSLRGVKQPQHF. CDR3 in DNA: TGTGCCAGCAGCCTCCGAGGGGTGAAGCAGCCCCAGCATTTT.

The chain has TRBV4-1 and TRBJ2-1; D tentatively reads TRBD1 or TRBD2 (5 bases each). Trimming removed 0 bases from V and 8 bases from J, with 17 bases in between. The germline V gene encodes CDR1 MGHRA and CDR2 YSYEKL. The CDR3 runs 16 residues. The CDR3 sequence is CASSQDLAGTYDEQFF. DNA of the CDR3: TGCGCCAGCAGCCAAGATCTCGCCGGGACGTACGATGAGCAGTTCTTC.

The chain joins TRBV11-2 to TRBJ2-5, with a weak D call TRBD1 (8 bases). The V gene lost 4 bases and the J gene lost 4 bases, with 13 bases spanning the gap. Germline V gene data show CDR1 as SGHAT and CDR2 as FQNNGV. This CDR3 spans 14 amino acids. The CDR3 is CASSYTGGAETQYF. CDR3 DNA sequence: TGTGCCAGCAGCTATACAGGGGGGGCAGAGACCCAGTACTTC.

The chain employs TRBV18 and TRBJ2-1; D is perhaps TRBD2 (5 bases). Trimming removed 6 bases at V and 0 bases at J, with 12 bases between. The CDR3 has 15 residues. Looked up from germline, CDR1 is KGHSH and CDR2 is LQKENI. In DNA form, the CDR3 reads TGTGCCAGCTCCCAATACGGGGTCTCCTACAATGAGCAGTTCTTC. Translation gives CASSQYGVSYNEQFF. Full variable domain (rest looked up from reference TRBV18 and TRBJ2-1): NAGVMQNPRHLVRRRGQEARLRCSPMKGHSHVYWYRQLPEEGLKFMVYLQKENIIDESGMPKERFSAEFPKEGPSILRIQQVVRGDSAAYFCASSQYGVSYNEQFFGPGTRLTVL.

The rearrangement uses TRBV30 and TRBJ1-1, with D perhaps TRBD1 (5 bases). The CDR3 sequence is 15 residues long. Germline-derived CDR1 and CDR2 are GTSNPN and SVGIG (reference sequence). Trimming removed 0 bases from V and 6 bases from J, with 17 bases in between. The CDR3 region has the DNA TGTGCCTGGAGTGTACGAGGGGCCGGGGGGGCTGAAGCTTTCTTT. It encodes CAWSVRGAGGAEAFF.

DNA of the CDR3: TGCGCCAGCAGCCCAGGGGGAGAACCCTACGAGCAGTACTTC. It encodes CASSPGGEPYEQYF. This chain joins TRBV5-1 and TRBJ2-7, with 7 bases lining up with TRBD1. After removal of 4 bases from V and 2 bases from J, the junction contained 6 bases not matched to a gene. Germline V lookup: CDR1 SGHRS, CDR2 YFSETQ. CDR3 length equals 14 residues.

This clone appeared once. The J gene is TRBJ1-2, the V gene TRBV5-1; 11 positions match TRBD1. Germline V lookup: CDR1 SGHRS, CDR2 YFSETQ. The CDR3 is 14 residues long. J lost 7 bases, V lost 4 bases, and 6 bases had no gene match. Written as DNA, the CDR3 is TGCGCCAGCAGCAGTCAGGACAGGGGGCCTGGCTACACCTTC. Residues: CASSSQDRGPGYTF.

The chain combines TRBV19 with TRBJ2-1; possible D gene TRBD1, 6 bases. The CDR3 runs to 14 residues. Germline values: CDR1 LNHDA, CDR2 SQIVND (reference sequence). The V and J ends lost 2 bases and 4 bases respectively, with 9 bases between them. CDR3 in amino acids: CASSIIGQYNEQFF. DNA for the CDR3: TGTGCCAGTAGTATAATCGGACAGTACAATGAGCAGTTCTTC.

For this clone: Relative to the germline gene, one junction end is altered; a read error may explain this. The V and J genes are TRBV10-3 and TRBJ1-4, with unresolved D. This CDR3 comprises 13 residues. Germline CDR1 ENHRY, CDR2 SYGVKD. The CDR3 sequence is CAIGDNRDEKLFF. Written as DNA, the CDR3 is TGTGCCATCGGTGACAATCGTGATGAAAAACTGTTTTTT.

The CDR3 protein is CSVEDPGRYTQYF. The CDR3 DNA reads TGCAGCGTTGAAGACCCGGGACGGTATACGCAGTATTTT. The rearrangement joins TRBV29-1 to TRBJ2-3, with D perhaps given as TRBD1 or TRBD2 (5 bases each). The CDR3 is 13 residues long. Germline CDR1 and CDR2: SQVTM and ANQGSEA. The ends were cut back, 0 bases at V and 7 bases at J, with 11 bases in the middle.

CDR3 protein: CASSLASGGRNNEQFF. Written as DNA, the CDR3 is TGTGCCAGCAGCTTGGCAAGCGGGGGGAGAAACAATGAGCAGTTCTTC. The genes are TRBV5-4 and TRBJ2-1; TRBD2 aligns across 9 bases. V lost 0 bases and J lost 5; bases outside the gene matches: 6. The length of the CDR3 is 16 residues. Germline CDR1 reads SGHNT; CDR2 reads YYREEE (reference sequence). The complete variable domain, with remaining parts taken from reference TRBV5-4 and TRBJ2-1, reads ETGVTQSPTHLIKTRGQQVTLRCSSQSGHNTVSWYQQALGQGPQFIFQYYREEENGRGNFPPRFSGLQFPNYSSELNVNALELDDSALYLCASSLASGGRNNEQFFGPGTRLTVL.

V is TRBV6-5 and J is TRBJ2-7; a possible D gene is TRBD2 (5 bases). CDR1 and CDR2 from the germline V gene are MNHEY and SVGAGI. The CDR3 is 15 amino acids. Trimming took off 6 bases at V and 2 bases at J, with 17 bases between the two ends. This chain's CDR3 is CASSSDRDGAYEQYF. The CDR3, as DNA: TGTGCCAGCAGCTCCGACCGGGATGGAGCCTACGAGCAGTACTTC.

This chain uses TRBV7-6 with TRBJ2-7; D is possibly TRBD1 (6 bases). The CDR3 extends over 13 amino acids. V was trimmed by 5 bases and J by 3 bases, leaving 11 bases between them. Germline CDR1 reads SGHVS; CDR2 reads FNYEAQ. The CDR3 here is CASSLGQRYEQYF. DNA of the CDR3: TGTGCCAGCAGCCTTGGACAGCGCTACGAGCAGTACTTC.

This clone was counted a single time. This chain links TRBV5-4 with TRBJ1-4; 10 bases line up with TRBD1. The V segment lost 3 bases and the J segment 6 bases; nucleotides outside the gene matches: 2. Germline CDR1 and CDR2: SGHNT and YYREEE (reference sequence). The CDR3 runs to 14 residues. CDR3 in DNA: TGTGCCAGCAGCTCGGACAGGGGGGATGAAAAACTGTTTTTT. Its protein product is CASSSDRGDEKLFF.

In nucleotides, the CDR3 is TGTGCCAGCAGTGGGGACAGGGGGCGATCGTGGCCCCAGCATTTT. Protein sequence: CASSGDRGRSWPQHF. V and J are TRBV2 and TRBJ1-5, with 12 bases fitting TRBD1. Germline trimming cut 4 bases from V and 9 bases from J; bases unmatched to any gene: 7. This CDR3 is 15 amino acids long. Germline CDR1 is SNHLY and CDR2 is FYNNEI.

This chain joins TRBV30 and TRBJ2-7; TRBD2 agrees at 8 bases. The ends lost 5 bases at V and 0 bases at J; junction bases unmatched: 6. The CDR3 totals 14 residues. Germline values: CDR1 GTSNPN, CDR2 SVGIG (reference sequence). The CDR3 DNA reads TGTGCCTGGGCCGGGACTAGGAGCTCCTACGAGCAGTACTTC. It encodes CAWAGTRSSYEQYF.

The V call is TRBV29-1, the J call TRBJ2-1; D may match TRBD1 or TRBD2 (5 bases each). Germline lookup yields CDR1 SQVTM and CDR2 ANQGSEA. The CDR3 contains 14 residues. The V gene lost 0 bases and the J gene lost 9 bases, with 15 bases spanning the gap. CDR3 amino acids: CSVEDPGGLGEQFF. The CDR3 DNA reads TGCAGCGTTGAAGATCCTGGGGGATTAGGTGAGCAGTTCTTC.

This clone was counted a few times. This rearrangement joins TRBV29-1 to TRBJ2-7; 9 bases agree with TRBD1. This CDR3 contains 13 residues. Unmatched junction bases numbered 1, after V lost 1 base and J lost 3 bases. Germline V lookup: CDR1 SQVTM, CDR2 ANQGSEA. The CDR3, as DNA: TGCAGCGTTGAAGCGGGACAGGGCTACGAGCAGTACTTC. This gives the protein CSVEAGQGYEQYF.

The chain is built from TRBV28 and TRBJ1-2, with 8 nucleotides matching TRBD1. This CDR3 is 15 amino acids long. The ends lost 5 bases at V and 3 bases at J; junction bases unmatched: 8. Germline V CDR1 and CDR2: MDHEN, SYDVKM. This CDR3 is CASSPPRGQDYGYTF. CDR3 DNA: TGTGCCAGCAGTCCCCCCAGGGGGCAAGACTATGGCTACACCTTC.

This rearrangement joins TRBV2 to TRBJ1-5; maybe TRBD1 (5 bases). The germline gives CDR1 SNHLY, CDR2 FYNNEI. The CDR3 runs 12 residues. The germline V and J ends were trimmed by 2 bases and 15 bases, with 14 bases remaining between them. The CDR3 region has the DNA TGTGCCAGCAGTGAACAAGGGGACCCCGGGCATTTT. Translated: CASSEQGDPGHF.

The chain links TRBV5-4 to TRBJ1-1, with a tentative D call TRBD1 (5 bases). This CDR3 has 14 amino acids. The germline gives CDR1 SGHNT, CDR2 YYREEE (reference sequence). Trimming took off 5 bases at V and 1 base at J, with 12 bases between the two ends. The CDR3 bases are TGTGCCAGCAGGCCGGGACTTGAGAACACTGAAGCTTTCTTT. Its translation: CASRPGLENTEAFF.

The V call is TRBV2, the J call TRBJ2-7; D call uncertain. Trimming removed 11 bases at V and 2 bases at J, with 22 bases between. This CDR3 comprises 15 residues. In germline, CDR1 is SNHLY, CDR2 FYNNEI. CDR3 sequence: CAGRGKPSAPYEQYF. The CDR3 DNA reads TGTGCCGGGCGCGGTAAGCCATCAGCTCCCTACGAGCAGTACTTC.

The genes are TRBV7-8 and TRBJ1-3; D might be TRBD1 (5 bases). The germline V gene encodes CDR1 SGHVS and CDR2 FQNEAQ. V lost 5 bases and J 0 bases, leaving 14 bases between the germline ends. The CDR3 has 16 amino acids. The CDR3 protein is CASSLRDSDSGNTIYF. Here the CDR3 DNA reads TGTGCCAGCAGCCTCCGGGACTCAGACTCTGGAAACACCATATATTTT.

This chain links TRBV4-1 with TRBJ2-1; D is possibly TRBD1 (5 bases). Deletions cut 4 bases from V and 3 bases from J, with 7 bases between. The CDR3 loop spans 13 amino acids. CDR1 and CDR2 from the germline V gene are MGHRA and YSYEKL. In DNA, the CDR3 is TGCGCCAGCAGCCTCCAGGGCTACAATGAGCAGTTCTTC. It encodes CASSLQGYNEQFF.

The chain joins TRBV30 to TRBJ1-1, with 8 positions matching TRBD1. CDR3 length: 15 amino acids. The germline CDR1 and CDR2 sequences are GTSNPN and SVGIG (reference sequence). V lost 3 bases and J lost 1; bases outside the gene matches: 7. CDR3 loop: CAWRYRGSGNTEAFF. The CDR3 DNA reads TGTGCCTGGAGGTACAGGGGGAGTGGGAACACTGAAGCTTTCTTT. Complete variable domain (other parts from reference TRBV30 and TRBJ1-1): SQTIHQWPATLVQPVGSPLSLECTVEGTSNPNLYWYRQAAGRGLQLLFYSVGIGQISSEVPQNLSASRPQDRQFILSSKKLLLSDSGFYLCAWRYRGSGNTEAFFGQGTRLTVV.

In DNA, the CDR3 is TGTGCCAGCAGCCCAGGGGGATTGGTTGCAACTAATGAAAAACTGTTTTTT. Translation gives CASSPGGLVATNEKLFF. J is TRBJ1-4 and V is TRBV7-2, with TRBD1 matching over 7 bases. Germline CDR1 is SGHTA and CDR2 is FQGNSA. There are 17 residues in the CDR3. V lost 5 bases and J lost 0; bases outside the gene matches: 9.

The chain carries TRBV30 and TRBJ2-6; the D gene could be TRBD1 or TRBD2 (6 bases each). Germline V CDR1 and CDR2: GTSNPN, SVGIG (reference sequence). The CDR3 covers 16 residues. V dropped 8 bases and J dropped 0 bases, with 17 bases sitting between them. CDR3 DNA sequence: TGTGCCCGAGGAAGGGGGGCGAGCTCTGGGGCCAACGTCCTGACTTTC. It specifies CARGRGASSGANVLTF.

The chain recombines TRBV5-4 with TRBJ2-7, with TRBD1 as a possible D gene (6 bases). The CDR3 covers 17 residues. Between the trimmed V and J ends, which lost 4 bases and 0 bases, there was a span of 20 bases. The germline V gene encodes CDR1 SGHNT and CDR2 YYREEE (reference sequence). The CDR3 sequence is CASSQDVRDTGSYEQYF. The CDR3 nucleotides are TGTGCCAGCAGCCAAGATGTACGGGACACGGGCTCCTACGAGCAGTACTTC.

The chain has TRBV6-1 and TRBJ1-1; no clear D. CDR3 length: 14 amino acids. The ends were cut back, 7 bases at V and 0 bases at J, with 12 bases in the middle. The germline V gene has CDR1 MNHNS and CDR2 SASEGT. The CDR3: CASIKAVMNTEAFF. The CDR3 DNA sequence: TGTGCCAGCATCAAAGCAGTCATGAACACTGAAGCTTTCTTT.

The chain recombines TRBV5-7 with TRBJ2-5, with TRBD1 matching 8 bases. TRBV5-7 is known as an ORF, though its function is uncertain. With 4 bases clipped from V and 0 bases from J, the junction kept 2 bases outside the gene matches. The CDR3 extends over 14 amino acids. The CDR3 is CASSRDRYQETQYF. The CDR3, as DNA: TGTGCCAGCAGCCGGGACAGGTACCAAGAGACCCAGTACTTC.

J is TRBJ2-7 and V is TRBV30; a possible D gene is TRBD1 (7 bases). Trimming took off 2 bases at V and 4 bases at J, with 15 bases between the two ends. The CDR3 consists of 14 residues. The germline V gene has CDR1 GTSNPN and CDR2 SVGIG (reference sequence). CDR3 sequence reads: CAWSTGDFGYEQYF. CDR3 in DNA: TGTGCCTGGAGTACAGGGGACTTCGGGTACGAGCAGTACTTC.